Each of the 30 T cell receptor beta chains below was sequenced from the same sample in a study of T cell responses to AZD1222 COVID-19 vaccine (dated by TCRdb to about 2021). To prepare the library, the immunoSEQ multiplex PCR assay was applied. Entries here come from immuneACCESS through TCRdb and include only in-frame sequences with V and J called. Some clones fail to appear in such tables; in the studies checked, an unresolved V gene covers under half of the shortfall, and the cause of the remainder is unknown. The sample table lists about 100,000 clones, 87% of them with a count of one. 4% to 5% of the sample lies in the top ten. What this sample's time point label stands for: baseline before first vaccination. In the paper's terms, the treatment or condition label means: meningococcal conjugate vaccine given as trial control. Sequenced here: peripheral blood, sampled on day 0 of MenACWY control vaccination. These receptors came from an adult in good health.

The gene calls are TRBV7-2 and TRBJ1-5; D gene ambiguous. The CDR3 loop spans 15 amino acids. V gave up 5 bases and J gave up 2 bases, with 13 bases separating them. From germline, CDR1 is SGHTA and CDR2 FQGNSA. The CDR3 region is CASSASVQGNQPQHF. DNA for the CDR3: TGTGCCAGCAGCGCCTCTGTCCAGGGCAATCAGCCCCAGCATTTT.

The chain employs TRBV28 and TRBJ2-5; D assignment may be TRBD1 or TRBD2 (6 bases each). The CDR3 consists of 13 residues. Trimming pared 7 bases from V and 4 bases from J, leaving 13 bases between. The germline CDR1 and CDR2 sequences are MDHEN and SYDVKM. CDR3 DNA: TGTGCCAGCATTACGGGGGCCCGAGAGACCCAGTACTTC. Translating gives CASITGARETQYF.

J is TRBJ2-6 and V is TRBV5-4, with D perhaps matching TRBD2 (6 bases). CDR3 length: 18 amino acids. V lost 6 bases and J 1 base, leaving 20 bases between the germline ends. Germline values: CDR1 SGHNT, CDR2 YYREEE (reference sequence). The CDR3 region has the DNA TGTGCCAGCACCAAGCCGGGACTCCCAACTTCTGGGGCCAACGTCCTGACTTTC. It yields the protein CASTKPGLPTSGANVLTF.

The V and J genes are TRBV23-1 and TRBJ2-1; D is perhaps TRBD1 (5 bases). TRBV23-1 is known as an ORF, though its function is uncertain. The CDR3 has 13 residues. V gave up 4 bases and J gave up 13 bases, with 17 bases separating them. CDR3 residues: CASSRGSAQAQFF. DNA of the CDR3: TGCGCCAGCAGTCGGGGTTCGGCACAGGCCCAGTTCTTC.

The chain uses TRBV11-2 and TRBJ1-2, with 7 nucleotides matching TRBD1. V gave up 5 bases and J gave up 3 bases; unmatched junction bases: 9. The germline V gene encodes CDR1 SGHAT and CDR2 FQNNGV. CDR3 size: 15 residues. For the CDR3, the DNA is TGTGCCAGCAGCGCCGAGGCAGGGGGGCACTATGGCTACACCTTC. Translation: CASSAEAGGHYGYTF.

V and J are TRBV7-2 and TRBJ2-7, with D unclear. The CDR3 covers 11 residues. Germline lookup yields CDR1 SGHTA and CDR2 FQGNSA. V dropped 4 bases and J dropped 7 bases, with 8 bases sitting between them. The CDR3 DNA reads as TGTGCCAGCAGCTCATCGAGGGAGCAGTACTTC. Residues: CASSSSREQYF.

The chain carries TRBV5-6 and TRBJ1-2; 7 bases fit TRBD1. With 0 bases clipped from V and 6 bases from J, the junction kept 2 bases outside the gene matches. The CDR3 spans 13 residues. Germline V gives CDR1 SGHDT, CDR2 YYEEEE. CDR3 sequence (DNA): TGTGCCAGCAGCTTGGGGCAGGGGGATGGCTACACCTTC. Translating gives CASSLGQGDGYTF.

The chain employs TRBV3-1 (or the pseudogene TRBV3-2) and TRBJ2-5; 12 bases map to TRBD2. CDR3 size: 15 residues. The germline CDR1 and CDR2 sequences are LGHDT and YNNKEL (reference sequence). V dropped 1 base and J dropped 7; count of bases not matched to a gene: 4. CDR3 protein: CASSQGTSGTVTQYF. In DNA, the CDR3 is TGTGCCAGCAGCCAAGGGACTAGCGGGACTGTGACCCAGTACTTC.

The chain carries TRBV7-9 and TRBJ1-1; D unclear. The CDR3 spans 13 residues. Trimming cost V 11 bases and J 5 bases, with 18 bases left between them. Looked up from germline, CDR1 is SEHNR and CDR2 is FQNEAQ (reference sequence). The chain's CDR3 is CALRPERMTEAFF. For the CDR3, the DNA is TGTGCCTTACGACCCGAGAGGATGACTGAAGCTTTCTTT.

The rearrangement uses TRBV6-2 or TRBV6-3 and TRBJ2-7, with 10 bases fitting TRBD1. Germline V gene sequence: CDR1 MNHEY, CDR2 SVGEGT. Germline trimming cut 3 bases from V and 3 bases from J; bases unmatched to any gene: 5. CDR3 size: 15 residues. The CDR3 region is CASSYHGTGDYEQYF. Here the CDR3 DNA reads TGTGCCAGCAGTTATCATGGGACAGGGGACTACGAGCAGTACTTC.

The V and J genes are TRBV6-5 and TRBJ2-5; 9 nucleotides line up with TRBD2. The CDR3 loop spans 13 amino acids. The V gene end was trimmed by 5 bases and the J gene end by 3 bases; junction bases not matched to a gene: 1. Germline CDR1 and CDR2: MNHEY and SVGAGI. CDR3 protein: CASSRGGEETQYF. CDR3 DNA: TGTGCCAGCAGTCGCGGGGGGGAAGAGACCCAGTACTTC.

This chain connects TRBV28 to TRBJ1-5; D may be TRBD1 (5 bases). CDR1 MDHEN and CDR2 SYDVKM come from the germline V gene. CDR3 length: 15 amino acids. Trimming left V 6 bases short and J 3 bases short, with 15 bases between. The CDR3 sequence is CASRLPREPNQPQHF. Written as DNA, the CDR3 is TGTGCCAGCAGACTCCCCAGGGAACCCAATCAGCCCCAGCATTTT.

The chain joins TRBV5-4 to TRBJ1-1; 9 positions agree with TRBD1. Germline CDR1 is SGHNT and CDR2 is YYREEE (reference sequence). The V gene end was trimmed by 3 bases and the J gene end by 4 bases; junction bases not matched to a gene: 4. The CDR3 length is 14 residues. In DNA, the CDR3 is TGTGCCAGCAGCTCGGGACAGGGCGTCACTGAAGCTTTCTTT. Translating gives CASSSGQGVTEAFF.

The chain carries TRBV6-2 or TRBV6-3 and TRBJ1-6, with 8 bases matching TRBD1. Germline V lookup: CDR1 MNHEY, CDR2 SVGEGT. With 2 bases clipped from V and 5 bases from J, the junction kept 2 bases outside the gene matches. The CDR3 covers 15 residues. The CDR3 reads CASSYQGADNSPLHF. Here the CDR3 DNA reads TGTGCCAGCAGTTACCAGGGGGCGGATAATTCACCCCTCCACTTT.

V gene TRBV2 combines with J gene TRBJ1-4; D is ambiguous. V was trimmed by 2 bases and J by 10 bases, leaving 17 bases between them. This CDR3 comprises 15 residues. CDR1 is SNHLY, CDR2 FYNNEI, per germline. CDR3 region: CASSESPGSPLKLFF. CDR3 sequence (DNA): TGTGCCAGCAGTGAATCGCCGGGTTCACCGCTAAAACTGTTTTTT.

J is TRBJ2-3 and V is TRBV29-1; 9 nucleotides agree with TRBD2. Germline-derived CDR1 and CDR2 are SQVTM and ANQGSEA. The CDR3 runs 15 residues. V gave up 0 bases and J gave up 1 base; unmatched junction bases: 2. CDR3 DNA sequence: TGCAGCGTTGAAGATCAGCGGGAGGGCACAGATACGCAGTATTTT. Translating it yields CSVEDQREGTDTQYF.

The V call is TRBV6-5, the J call TRBJ2-1, with 11 bases that match TRBD2. V shed 6 bases and J 5 bases; nucleotides not matched to a gene: 6. The CDR3 is made up of 15 amino acids. Germline CDR1 is MNHEY and CDR2 is SVGAGI. The CDR3 reads CASSLAGGPNNEQFF. The CDR3 DNA reads as TGTGCCAGCAGCCTAGCGGGGGGCCCGAACAATGAGCAGTTCTTC.

This sequence joins TRBV7-9 and TRBJ2-5; TRBD2 matches at 8 bases. Looked up from germline, CDR1 is SEHNR and CDR2 is FQNEAQ (reference sequence). The CDR3 is 17 amino acids. Unmatched junction bases numbered 12, after V lost 1 base and J lost 5 bases. As DNA, the CDR3 is TGTGCCAGCAGCTTAGGGAAGGGACTAGGGTCTTCGGAGACCCAGTACTTC. Its translation: CASSLGKGLGSSETQYF.

In its sample, this clone was seen once. The J gene is TRBJ2-2, the V gene TRBV28, with 7 positions matching TRBD2. The CDR3 length is 15 residues. Germline CDR1 reads MDHEN; CDR2 reads SYDVKM. J was trimmed by 4 bases and V by 11 bases; bases with no gene match: 13. CDR3 in amino acids: CAGKKAIAGTGELFF. CDR3 DNA: TGTGCCGGCAAAAAGGCGATAGCGGGCACCGGGGAGCTGTTTTTT.

In its sample, this clone was seen once. The gene calls are TRBV2 and TRBJ2-1; 9 bases agree with TRBD2. Trimming took 10 bases from V and 6 from J; bases not matched to a gene: 4. This CDR3 is 12 amino acids long. Germline V gives CDR1 SNHLY, CDR2 FYNNEI. This CDR3 is CATRGLANEQFF. The CDR3 DNA sequence: TGTGCCACAAGGGGACTAGCCAATGAGCAGTTCTTC.

The J gene is TRBJ1-4, the V gene TRBV24-1, with D possibly TRBD1 on 5 matching bases. The CDR3 runs to 18 residues. V lost 1 base and J 3 bases, leaving 17 bases between the germline ends. CDR1 and CDR2 (germline): KGHDR, SFDVKD. The CDR3 DNA sequence: TGTGCCACCAGTGATTTTACCCGAGGGGCCATTTCTAATGAAAAACTGTTTTTT. Translation: CATSDFTRGAISNEKLFF.

This clone was observed a few times. The CDR3, as DNA: TGTGCCAGCAGTGACTCGAAAACAGGGATGGGCCCATATAGCAATCAGCCCCAGCATTTT. Translating it yields CASSDSKTGMGPYSNQPQHF. The chain joins TRBV6-4 to TRBJ1-5, with D perhaps TRBD1 (6 bases). Trimming took off 0 bases at V and 0 bases at J, with 21 bases between the two ends. The CDR3 spans 20 residues. CDR1 is MRHNA and CDR2 is SNTAGT in the germline V gene.

The chain links TRBV7-2 to TRBJ2-7; tentatively, D is TRBD1 (6 bases). Germline CDR1 is SGHTA and CDR2 is FQGNSA. The CDR3 totals 14 residues. V was pared by 4 bases and J by 4 bases, with 14 bases between. CDR3 region: CASSSYDRRYEQYF. For the CDR3, the DNA is TGTGCCAGCAGCTCCTATGACAGGCGTTACGAGCAGTACTTC.

This rearrangement joins TRBV14 to TRBJ2-1, with a possible D match to TRBD2 (5 bases). The CDR3 sequence is 14 residues long. V lost 2 bases to trimming and J lost 7 bases, with 12 bases between them. CDR1 is SGHDN, CDR2 FVKESK, per germline. CDR3 DNA: TGTGCCAGCAGCCAAACCCTAGCCAGGAATGAGCAGTTCTTC. It yields the protein CASSQTLARNEQFF.

This chain links TRBV10-3 with TRBJ1-5; maybe TRBD1 (6 bases). Germline CDR1 ENHRY, CDR2 SYGVKD. Trimming left V 8 bases short and J 1 base short, with 15 bases between. This CDR3 is 15 amino acids long. The chain's CDR3 is CAIGSGGKSNQPQHF. CDR3 nucleotide sequence: TGTGCCATCGGATCGGGGGGCAAGAGCAATCAGCCCCAGCATTTT.

The chain links TRBV7-9 to TRBJ1-2; 11 bases line up with TRBD1. Germline V gives CDR1 SEHNR, CDR2 FQNEAQ (reference sequence). Trimming removed 5 bases from V and 8 bases from J; junction bases left unmatched: 10. There are 15 residues in the CDR3. The CDR3 is CASSPTGTGGQGYTF. CDR3 DNA: TGTGCCAGCAGCCCGACCGGGACAGGGGGTCAGGGCTACACCTTC.

This chain joins TRBV10-3 and TRBJ1-1; D is undetermined. The V gene lost 0 bases and the J gene lost 3 bases, with 8 bases spanning the gap. CDR3 length: 14 amino acids. Per the germline V gene, CDR1 is ENHRY and CDR2 is SYGVKD. The CDR3 is CAISESEGDTEAFF. The CDR3 nucleotides are TGTGCCATCAGTGAGTCAGAGGGTGACACTGAAGCTTTCTTT.

The chain links TRBV2 to TRBJ1-5, with D uncertain. Trimming took off 1 base at V and 6 bases at J, with 10 bases between the two ends. The CDR3 runs to 14 residues. Germline loops: CDR1 SNHLY, CDR2 FYNNEI. The CDR3 reads CASSEGRAPQPQHF. CDR3 bases: TGTGCCAGCAGTGAAGGAAGGGCCCCTCAGCCCCAGCATTTT.

This chain joins TRBV7-4 and TRBJ2-1; 9 bases are shared with TRBD1. The CDR3 covers 14 residues. Germline V gives CDR1 SGHVT, CDR2 SQSDAQ. J gave up 3 bases and V 3 bases, and 0 bases lay outside the gene matches. CDR3 nucleotide sequence: TGTGCCAGCAGCTTGGGACAGGGCTACAATGAGCAGTTCTTC. This codes for CASSLGQGYNEQFF.

The V call is TRBV9, the J call TRBJ2-5, with D possibly matching TRBD2 (5 bases). CDR3 size: 14 residues. V was pared by 0 bases and J by 5 bases, with 11 bases between. Germline CDR1 reads SGDLS; CDR2 reads YYNGEE. In DNA form, the CDR3 reads TGTGCCAGCAGCGTAGGGGGAGCCCGGGAGACCCAGTACTTC. This sequence encodes CASSVGGARETQYF.